Listed below are T cell receptor beta chains from one sample, sequenced in a study of blood T cell repertoires in COVID-19. Profiled with immunoSEQ multiplex PCR; TCRdb holds only in-frame clones, not every one. The data show under 75,000 clones, approximately 80% seen once. The sample was peripheral blood. These receptors originate from a woman older than 75 with active or convalescent COVID-19. Each CDR3 is given with its conserved first and last residue. A D gene is named only where the DNA matches it firmly.

j_gene: TRBJ1-1
v_gene: TRBV18
d_gene: .
CDR3aa: CASSPRESMNTEAFF
CDR3nt: TGTGCCAGCTCACCACGGGAGTCAATGAACACTGAAGCTTTCTTT

j_gene: TRBJ1-5
v_gene: TRBV6-5
d_gene: .
CDR3aa: CASTEGAGEQPQHF
CDR3nt: TGTGCCAGCACCGAAGGGGCAGGTGAACAGCCCCAGCATTTT

j_gene: TRBJ2-1
v_gene: TRBV11-2
d_gene: TRBD2
CDR3aa: CASSLDLRRGVFEQFF
CDR3nt: TGTGCCAGCAGCTTAGATCTGCGGCGGGGGGTGTTTGAGCAGTTCTTC

j_gene: TRBJ1-1
v_gene: TRBV6-4
d_gene: .
CDR3aa: CASRPQGFVNTEAFF
CDR3nt: TGTGCCAGCAGGCCACAGGGTTTTGTGAACACTGAAGCTTTCTTT

j_gene: TRBJ2-7
v_gene: TRBV2
d_gene: .
CDR3aa: CASSEGRGVHEQYF
CDR3nt: TGTGCCAGCAGTGAAGGCAGGGGGGTCCACGAGCAGTACTTC

j_gene: TRBJ1-1
v_gene: TRBV9
d_gene: .
CDR3aa: CASSTKNTEAFF
CDR3nt: TGTGCCAGCAGCACAAAGAACACTGAAGCTTTCTTT

j_gene: TRBJ2-5
v_gene: TRBV5-1
d_gene: TRBD1
CDR3aa: CASSLAGQVAETQYF
CDR3nt: TGCGCCAGCAGCTTGGCTGGACAGGTTGCAGAGACCCAGTACTTC

j_gene: TRBJ1-2
v_gene: TRBV3-1/TRBV3-2
d_gene: .
CDR3aa: CASSQGGLGIYGYTF
CDR3nt: TGTGCCAGCAGCCAAGGGGGCCTAGGGATCTATGGCTACACCTTC

j_gene: TRBJ2-5
v_gene: TRBV15
d_gene: TRBD2
CDR3aa: CATSRSRGEGQETQYF
CDR3nt: TGTGCCACCAGCAGGTCGCGGGGGGAGGGCCAAGAGACCCAGTACTTC

j_gene: TRBJ1-3
v_gene: TRBV25-1
d_gene: TRBD1
CDR3aa: CASRRQGAGNTIYF
CDR3nt: TGTGCCAGCAGGAGACAGGGGGCTGGAAACACCATATATTTT

j_gene: TRBJ1-5
v_gene: TRBV21-1
d_gene: .
CDR3aa: CASSKRPGTNYSNQPQHF
CDR3nt: TGTGCCAGCAGCAAACGACCCGGGACAAATTATAGCAATCAGCCCCAGCATTTT

j_gene: TRBJ1-4
v_gene: TRBV10-1
d_gene: TRBD1
CDR3aa: CASSEEGQGNEKLFF
CDR3nt: TGCGCCAGCAGTGAGGAGGGACAGGGTAATGAAAAACTGTTTTTT

j_gene: TRBJ1-5
v_gene: TRBV7-3
d_gene: TRBD1
CDR3aa: CASRSSEGQGGQPQHF
CDR3nt: TGTGCCAGCAGGTCCTCCGAGGGACAGGGCGGACAGCCCCAGCATTTT

j_gene: TRBJ2-1
v_gene: TRBV9
d_gene: TRBD2
CDR3aa: CASSVGLSGLAGDNEQFF
CDR3nt: TGTGCCAGCAGCGTAGGACTATCTGGACTAGCGGGTGACAATGAGCAGTTCTTC

j_gene: TRBJ1-2
v_gene: TRBV27
d_gene: .
CDR3aa: CASSSGAHYGYTF
CDR3nt: TGTGCCAGCAGTTCAGGGGCCCACTATGGCTACACCTTC

j_gene: TRBJ1-5
v_gene: TRBV6-2/TRBV6-3
d_gene: TRBD1
CDR3aa: CASSPTGNGQPQHF
CDR3nt: TGTGCCAGCAGCCCGACAGGGAATGGTCAGCCCCAGCATTTT

j_gene: TRBJ2-1
v_gene: TRBV10-1
d_gene: TRBD2
CDR3aa: CASSEWTSSEQFF
CDR3nt: TGCGCCAGCAGTGAGTGGACTAGCAGTGAGCAGTTCTTC

j_gene: TRBJ1-4
v_gene: TRBV19
d_gene: TRBD1
CDR3aa: CASSTQGAANEKLFF
CDR3nt: TGTGCCAGTAGTACACAGGGGGCGGCTAATGAAAAACTGTTTTTT

j_gene: TRBJ1-1
v_gene: TRBV6-2/TRBV6-3
d_gene: .
CDR3aa: CASSYSGVSTEAFF
CDR3nt: TGTGCCAGCAGTTACTCCGGGGTTTCCACTGAAGCTTTCTTT

j_gene: TRBJ2-3
v_gene: TRBV7-3
d_gene: TRBD2
CDR3aa: CASSLAGGSTDTQYF
CDR3nt: TGTGCCAGCAGCTTAGCGGGGGGAAGCACAGATACGCAGTATTTT

j_gene: TRBJ2-3
v_gene: TRBV25-1
d_gene: .
CDR3aa: CASSEWALTDTQYF
CDR3nt: TGTGCCAGCAGTGAATGGGCGCTCACAGATACGCAGTATTTT

j_gene: TRBJ1-2
v_gene: TRBV3-1/TRBV3-2
d_gene: TRBD1
CDR3aa: CASPPGTGGDVYGYTF
CDR3nt: TGTGCCAGCCCTCCCGGGACAGGGGGCGACGTCTATGGCTACACCTTC

j_gene: TRBJ2-5
v_gene: TRBV5-1
d_gene: TRBD1
CDR3aa: CASSLVSGTGQETQYF
CDR3nt: TGCGCCAGCAGCTTGGTTTCCGGGACAGGGCAAGAGACCCAGTACTTC

j_gene: TRBJ1-5
v_gene: TRBV7-8
d_gene: .
CDR3aa: CASSRDSYSNQPQHF
CDR3nt: TGTGCCAGCAGCCGGGACTCCTATAGCAATCAGCCCCAGCATTTT

j_gene: TRBJ1-5
v_gene: TRBV18
d_gene: TRBD1
CDR3aa: CASSPNTGDQPQHF
CDR3nt: TGTGCCAGCTCACCGAATACAGGGGATCAGCCCCAGCATTTT